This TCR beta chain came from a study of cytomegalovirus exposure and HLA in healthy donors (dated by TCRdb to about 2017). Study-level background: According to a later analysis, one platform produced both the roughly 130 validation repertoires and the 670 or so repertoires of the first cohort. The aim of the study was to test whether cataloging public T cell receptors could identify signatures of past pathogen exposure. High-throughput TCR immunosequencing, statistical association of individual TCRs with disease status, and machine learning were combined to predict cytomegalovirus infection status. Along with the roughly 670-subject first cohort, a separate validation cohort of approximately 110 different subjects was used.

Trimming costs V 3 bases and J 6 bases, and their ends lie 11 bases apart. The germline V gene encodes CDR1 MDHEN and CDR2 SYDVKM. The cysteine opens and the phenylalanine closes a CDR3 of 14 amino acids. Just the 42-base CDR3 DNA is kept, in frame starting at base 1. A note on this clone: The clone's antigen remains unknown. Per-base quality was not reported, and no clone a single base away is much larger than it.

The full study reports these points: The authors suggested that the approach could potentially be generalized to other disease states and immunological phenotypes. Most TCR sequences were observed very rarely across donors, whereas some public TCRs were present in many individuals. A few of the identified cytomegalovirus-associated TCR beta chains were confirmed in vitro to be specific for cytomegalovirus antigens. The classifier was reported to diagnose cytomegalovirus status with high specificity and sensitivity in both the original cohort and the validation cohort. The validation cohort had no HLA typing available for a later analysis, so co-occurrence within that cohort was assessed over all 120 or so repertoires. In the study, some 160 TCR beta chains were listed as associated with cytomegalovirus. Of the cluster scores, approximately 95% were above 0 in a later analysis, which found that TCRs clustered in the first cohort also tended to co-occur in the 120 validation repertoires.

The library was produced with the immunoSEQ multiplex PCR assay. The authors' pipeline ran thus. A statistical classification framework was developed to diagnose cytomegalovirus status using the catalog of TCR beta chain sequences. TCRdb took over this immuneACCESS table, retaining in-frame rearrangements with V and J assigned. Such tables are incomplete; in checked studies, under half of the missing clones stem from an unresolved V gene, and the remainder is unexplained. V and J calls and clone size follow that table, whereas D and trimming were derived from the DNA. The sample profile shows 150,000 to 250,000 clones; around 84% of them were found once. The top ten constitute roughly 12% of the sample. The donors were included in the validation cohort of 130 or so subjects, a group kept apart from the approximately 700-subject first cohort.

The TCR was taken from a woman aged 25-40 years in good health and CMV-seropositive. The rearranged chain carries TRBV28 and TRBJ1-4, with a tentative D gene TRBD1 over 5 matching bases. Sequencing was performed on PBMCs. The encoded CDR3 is CASSFGGVDEKLFF. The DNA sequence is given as TGTGCCAGCAGTTTCGGGGGGGTGGATGAAAAACTGTTTTTT.